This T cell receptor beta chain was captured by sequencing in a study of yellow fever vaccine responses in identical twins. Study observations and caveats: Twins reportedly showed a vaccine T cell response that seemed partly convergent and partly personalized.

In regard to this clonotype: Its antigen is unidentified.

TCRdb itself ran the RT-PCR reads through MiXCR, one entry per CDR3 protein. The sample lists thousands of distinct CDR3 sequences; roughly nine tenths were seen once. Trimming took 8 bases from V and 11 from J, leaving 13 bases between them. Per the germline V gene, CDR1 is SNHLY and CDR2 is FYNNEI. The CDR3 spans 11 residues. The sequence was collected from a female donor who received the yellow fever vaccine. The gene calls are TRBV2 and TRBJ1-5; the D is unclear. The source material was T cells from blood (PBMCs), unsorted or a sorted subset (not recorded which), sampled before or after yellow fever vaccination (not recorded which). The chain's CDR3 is CASSTDVSQHF. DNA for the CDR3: TGTGCCAGCTCCACAGACGTGTCCCAGCATTTT. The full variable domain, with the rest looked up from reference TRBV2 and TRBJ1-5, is EPEVTQTPSHQVTQMGQEVILRCVPISNHLYFYWYRQILGQKVEFLVSFYNNEISEKSEIFDDQFSVERPDGSNFTLKIRSTKLEDSAMYFCASSTDVSQHFGDGTRLSIL.